The clone carrying this T cell receptor beta chain was recorded many times. Its antigen is undetermined. Donors were healthy HIV-negative adults without recently reported acute infections or vaccinations. This record belongs to a study of shared clonotypes between healthy human individuals. On the study more broadly: Three CD4 naive, three CD4 memory, two CD8 naive and one CD8 memory plate were used per donor.

Source study methods: Quality scores were absent from the junction-only immunoSEQ sequences, so filtering differed. The method was immunoSEQ multiplex PCR; TCRdb's version includes in-frame clones alone and lacks a portion of them. Clone size and the V and J calls come from that table; the DNA yielded D and trimming. The repertoire has approximately 940,000 clones, roughly 72% of them found once; the top ten carry approximately 1.5%. Study-wide points: Naive CD4 clonotype sharing across several donors was about 5.3%.

CDR1 is SGHRS, CDR2 YFSETQ, per germline. The CDR3 is 15 amino acids. The germline V and J ends were trimmed by 4 bases and 3 bases, with 17 bases remaining between them. Sequenced sample: memory CD4+ T cells sorted from blood. Regarding subset: CD45RA-negative fraction. The TCR comes from a man aged 18 to 35 in good health. The chain carries TRBV5-1 and TRBJ2-7, with TRBD1 as a possible D gene (7 bases). This CDR3 reads CASSRGGTESYEQYF. The CDR3 region has the DNA TGCGCCAGCAGCCGGGGCGGGACAGAAAGCTACGAGCAGTACTTC.